Below are 6 T cell receptor beta chains sequenced from a single sample in a study of cytomegalovirus exposure and HLA in healthy donors. Libraries were prepared by immunoSEQ multiplex PCR; TCRdb keeps only in-frame clonotypes and omits some of them. The data contain 170,000 or so clones, about four fifths of them singletons. Sequenced: PBMCs. Source of these receptors: a woman between 18 and 30 years old in good health and CMV-seropositive.

The chain couples TRBV27 to TRBJ2-7, with 9 positions matching TRBD1. The germline V gene has CDR1 MNHEY and CDR2 SMNVEV (reference sequence). Unmatched junction bases numbered 19, after V lost 7 bases and J lost 6 bases. The CDR3 is 17 amino acids. The CDR3 sequence: CASNSITGGSQRGEQYF. CDR3 in DNA: TGTGCCAGCAATAGCATTACAGGGGGCTCCCAAAGGGGCGAGCAGTACTTC.

This chain joins TRBV18 and TRBJ2-1; 8 bases fit TRBD1. Germline CDR1 and CDR2: KGHSH and LQKENI. The CDR3 runs 15 residues. With V trimmed by 3 bases and J by 9 bases, 10 bases remained unmatched. This chain's CDR3 is CASSPLGQGDGEQFF. The CDR3 nucleotides read TGTGCCAGCTCACCCCTAGGACAGGGCGATGGTGAGCAGTTCTTC.

V is TRBV6-6 and J is TRBJ1-5; D is ambiguous. V was cut by 6 bases and J by 3 bases, with 9 bases left in between. Germline V gives CDR1 MNHNY, CDR2 SVGAGI (reference sequence). The CDR3 contains 13 residues. The CDR3 loop is CASRPHFNQPQHF. Written as DNA, the CDR3 is TGTGCCAGCAGGCCTCACTTCAATCAGCCCCAGCATTTT.

V is TRBV4-2 and J is TRBJ2-3; 9 nucleotides match TRBD2. CDR1 and CDR2 from the germline V gene are LGHNA and YNFKEQ. The CDR3 extends over 18 amino acids. V dropped 0 bases and J dropped 8; count of bases not matched to a gene: 15. CDR3: CASSQERGIAGVYGTQYF. The CDR3 DNA follows: TGTGCCAGCAGCCAAGAACGGGGAATAGCGGGGGTATACGGTACGCAGTATTTT.

The chain is built from TRBV2 and TRBJ2-3; 11 bases are shared with TRBD1. The CDR3 covers 15 residues. The germline gives CDR1 SNHLY, CDR2 FYNNEI. V trimming: 5 bases; J trimming: 4 bases; junction bases outside the gene matches: 5. In DNA form, the CDR3 reads TGTGCCAGCAGTCCGGACAGGGGGCGTGCAGATACGCAGTATTTT. Translation gives CASSPDRGRADTQYF.

The chain employs TRBV6-6 and TRBJ1-2; weak D call: TRBD1 (6 bases). CDR3 length equals 15 residues. V was cut by 2 bases and J by 0 bases, with 10 bases left in between. CDR1 MNHNY and CDR2 SVGAGI come from the germline V gene (reference sequence). CDR3 in amino acids: CASSYGRGPNYGYTF. The CDR3 nucleotides read TGTGCCAGCAGTTACGGCAGGGGTCCTAACTATGGCTACACCTTC.